A selection of T cell receptor beta chains follows, all from one sample in a study of T cell responses to AZD1222 COVID-19 vaccine. The table came from immunoSEQ multiplex PCR; TCRdb's copy has only in-frame clones and leaves some out. The data hold over 100,000 clones, with under 95% observed a single time. This specimen consisted of peripheral blood, obtained 28 days after the second AZD1222 dose. The origin of the receptors is an adult who received the AZD1222 COVID-19 vaccine. The CDR3 runs from the conserved cysteine through the conserved F or W. The D gene is left open where the match is weak. Clone sizes are given selectively: once, few, many, or a class where the clone is expanded.

NA	TRBD2	TRBV11-2	TRBJ2-7	TGTGCCAGCAGCTTCGGACTAGCGGGAGCCTACGAGCAGTACTTC	CASSFGLAGAYEQYF
NA	NA	TRBV5-6	TRBJ1-1	TGTGCCAGCAGCTCAAAAGCCGCTGGCGACACTGAAGCTTTCTTT	CASSSKAAGDTEAFF
NA	TRBD1	TRBV5-1	TRBJ2-7	TGCGCCAGCAGCGAGCAGGGACAGGGGGACGAGCAGTACTTC	CASSEQGQGDEQYF
NA	NA	TRBV12-3/TRBV12-4	TRBJ1-5	TGTGCCAGCAGTCAAGACAGAAATCAGCCCCAGCATTTT	CASSQDRNQPQHF
few	NA	TRBV5-1	TRBJ1-1	TGCGCCAGCAGCTCCCAGGCCCCACGGAACACTGAAGCTTTCTTT	CASSSQAPRNTEAFF
NA	TRBD1	TRBV4-2	TRBJ1-2	TGTGCCAGCAGCCAGGGGGACAGGGTAGAGTATGGCTACACCTTC	CASSQGDRVEYGYTF
NA	NA	TRBV6-1	TRBJ1-2	TGTGCCAGCAGTGAGACCATAGCTAACTATGGCTACACCTTC	CASSETIANYGYTF
NA	TRBD1	TRBV5-5	TRBJ1-2	TGTGCCAGCAGCGAAAGAGTGACAGGGGTATATGGCTACACCTTC	CASSERVTGVYGYTF
NA	TRBD1	TRBV2	TRBJ1-6	TGTGCCAGCAGACACGGACAGACAGGGGGTAATTCACCCCTCCACTTT	CASRHGQTGGNSPLHF
NA	TRBD1	TRBV9	TRBJ1-2	TGTGCCAGCAGCGGAACACCCACAGGGGACTATGGCTACACCTTC	CASSGTPTGDYGYTF
NA	NA	TRBV27	TRBJ2-3	TGTGCCAGCAGGGGACTCCCCCGATCAGATACGCAGTATTTT	CASRGLPRSDTQYF
NA	TRBD2	TRBV5-4	TRBJ2-5	TGTGCCAGCAGTCTCGCGGGACTAGCAACCCAGTACTTC	CASSLAGLATQYF
NA	TRBD2	TRBV6-5	TRBJ2-1	TGTGCCAGCAGTTACTCTGATAGCGGGGCCTACAATGAGCAGTTCTTC	CASSYSDSGAYNEQFF
NA	TRBD1	TRBV2	TRBJ1-5	TGTGCCAGCAGAAAATCGACCAGGGGGCATAATCAGCCCCAGCATTTT	CASRKSTRGHNQPQHF
NA	TRBD1	TRBV6-1	TRBJ1-2	TGTGCCAGCAGTGAATACCGGACAGGGGGCGGCTATGGCTACACCTTC	CASSEYRTGGGYGYTF
NA	NA	TRBV3-1/TRBV3-2	TRBJ2-1	TGTGCCAGCAGCCAAGAGCGGTACTTTGAGCAGTTCTTC	CASSQERYFEQFF
NA	TRBD1	TRBV28	TRBJ1-4	TGTGCCAGCACCTCCAGACAGGGGGGTAATGAAAAACTGTTTTTT	CASTSRQGGNEKLFF
NA	TRBD1	TRBV29-1	TRBJ2-7	TGCAGCGTGGAGGGGCAGGGGGCAGGGGAGCAGTACTTC	CSVEGQGAGEQYF
NA	NA	TRBV24-1	TRBJ2-7	TGTGCCACCAGTGAGGGGGCCCCGACCCCCGGCGGCGCCTACGAGCAGTACTTC	CATSEGAPTPGGAYEQYF
NA	NA	TRBV3-1/TRBV3-2	TRBJ1-1	TGTGCCAGCAGCCTTCTATCAGGCAGCCCGAACACTGAAGCTTTCTTT	CASSLLSGSPNTEAFF
NA	NA	TRBV7-9	TRBJ2-7	TGTGCCAGCAGCTTACAGGAAGAGTCACACGAGCAGTACTTC	CASSLQEESHEQYF
once	NA	TRBV28	TRBJ1-1	TGTGCCAGCAGTTTAAGGCGTACTGAAGCTTTCTTT	CASSLRRTEAFF
NA	TRBD1	TRBV5-1	TRBJ2-1	TGCGCCAGCAGCTCGCCGACGACAGGGGGAGGCCGGAATGAGCAGTTCTTC	CASSSPTTGGGRNEQFF
NA	NA	TRBV5-1	TRBJ1-2	TGCGCCAGCAGCAGTGGCGGCAGGTCTATAAAATCTAACTATGGCTACACCTTC	CASSSGGRSIKSNYGYTF
NA	NA	TRBV15	TRBJ1-2	TGTGCCACCAGCAGAGATAGGGCACTAGCCTATGGCTACACCTTC	CATSRDRALAYGYTF
NA	NA	TRBV12-3/TRBV12-4	TRBJ2-1	TGTGCCAGCAGTTTTTCCGACTACAATGAGCAGTTCTTC	CASSFSDYNEQFF
NA	NA	TRBV28	TRBJ1-3	TGTGCCAGCAGTCTCGGGGCACTCTCTGGAAACACCATATATTTT	CASSLGALSGNTIYF
NA	NA	TRBV9	TRBJ1-1	TGTGCCAGCAGTTTCTCGAACGAGGGTACTGAAGCTTTCTTT	CASSFSNEGTEAFF
NA	NA	TRBV28	TRBJ2-7	TGTGCCAGCAGTTTGGTGGTGACAGGACCCTACGAGCAGTACTTC	CASSLVVTGPYEQYF
NA	TRBD2	TRBV15	TRBJ2-1	TGTGCCACCAGCAGTGGGGGTAGCGGGAGAAGGGTCGAGCAGTTCTTC	CATSSGGSGRRVEQFF
NA	NA	TRBV30	TRBJ2-1	TGTGCCTGGAGTGTAACAGGGTTTAATGAGCAGTTCTTC	CAWSVTGFNEQFF
NA	NA	TRBV11-2	TRBJ1-1	TGTGCCAGCAGCTTAGATCTATGGACTGAAGCTTTCTTT	CASSLDLWTEAFF
NA	NA	TRBV6-5	TRBJ2-1	TGTGCCACCGCCATCGGAGGGCCCTACAATGAGCAGTTCTTC	CATAIGGPYNEQFF
NA	TRBD1	TRBV28	TRBJ2-7	TGTGCCAGCAGGGCGTACAGGGGTCAGAGCTACGAGCAGTACTTC	CASRAYRGQSYEQYF
NA	TRBD1	TRBV5-1	TRBJ1-2	TGCGCCAGCAGGGCGGGACAGGGCAACTATGGCTACACCTTC	CASRAGQGNYGYTF
once	NA	TRBV5-1	TRBJ2-5	TGCGCCAGCAGCTTCCGGGGACCTCAAGAGACCCAGTACTTC	CASSFRGPQETQYF
NA	NA	TRBV9	TRBJ1-2	TGTGCCAGCAGCCGCGGGGAGCGCTATGGCTACACCTTC	CASSRGERYGYTF
NA	TRBD2	TRBV24-1	TRBJ2-1	TGTGCCACCAGTGACTCCGGGACTAGCGGACCTAATGAGCAGTTCTTC	CATSDSGTSGPNEQFF
NA	NA	TRBV24-1	TRBJ1-1	TGTGCCACCTCTACAGAGGCGAACACTGAAGCTTTCTTT	CATSTEANTEAFF
NA	NA	TRBV9	TRBJ2-5	TGTGCCAGCAGCGTCGGGGGAATGGGAGAGACCCAGTACTTC	CASSVGGMGETQYF
NA	NA	TRBV13	TRBJ1-5	TGTGCCAGCAGCCAAGGGAATCAGCCCCAGCATTTT	CASSQGNQPQHF
NA	NA	TRBV3-1/TRBV3-2	TRBJ1-1	TGTGCCAGCAGCCAGAGTGCCCTCAGTGAAGCTTTCTTT	CASSQSALSEAFF
once	TRBD1	TRBV10-3	TRBJ2-1	TGTGCCATCGGGGCGCAGGGGGATAACGAGCAGTTCTTC	CAIGAQGDNEQFF
NA	NA	TRBV5-1	TRBJ2-2	TGCGCCAGCAGCTTAGGGACGAGCGGGGAGCTGTTTTTT	CASSLGTSGELFF
NA	NA	TRBV7-2	TRBJ2-3	TGTGCCAGCAGCTTAGAGGCATCAGATACGCAGTATTTT	CASSLEASDTQYF
NA	NA	TRBV6-5	TRBJ2-1	TGTGCCAGCAGTTCGAGACCTTTTTCCAATGAGCAGTTCTTC	CASSSRPFSNEQFF
NA	NA	TRBV24-1	TRBJ1-1	TGTGCCACCAGTGATTTCACGGGTGAAGCTTTCTTT	CATSDFTGEAFF
NA	TRBD1	TRBV19	TRBJ1-1	TGTGCCAGCCGGACAGGGGGCGCCTTGGACACTGAAGCTTTCTTT	CASRTGGALDTEAFF
NA	TRBD1	TRBV23-1	TRBJ2-7	TGCGCCAGCAGTCAATCTTGGACAGGGTACCCCTACGAGCAGTACTTC	CASSQSWTGYPYEQYF
NA	TRBD1	TRBV6-6	TRBJ1-2	TGTGCCAGCAGGGACAGGGGTTACTATGGCTACACCTTC	CASRDRGYYGYTF
NA	NA	TRBV12-5	TRBJ2-2	TGTGCTAGTGGTTTGGCGCGGCTGGGGACCGGGGAGCTGTTTTTT	CASGLARLGTGELFF
NA	TRBD2	TRBV18	TRBJ2-1	TGTGCCAGCTCACCTCTAGCGGGAGGGTACAATGAGCAGTTCTTC	CASSPLAGGYNEQFF
NA	NA	TRBV7-2	TRBJ2-1	TGTGCCAGCAGCAAACTACAGATACGGCAGTTCTTC	CASSKLQIRQFF